This TCR beta chain is from a study of T cell changes during pregnancy in multiple sclerosis (dated by TCRdb to about 2019). Regarding the complete study: The study examined how the T cell repertoire changed over the course of pregnancy in women with multiple sclerosis.

In this sample, this clone turned up once. Its antigen is currently not known. Base quality data are lacking; no much larger clone is found one base away. The library came from the immunoSEQ multiplex PCR assay. TCRdb's version of the immuneACCESS table is confined to in-frame rearrangements and falls short of the full clone set. An unresolved V gene accounts for under half of the shortfall where checked; the remainder is of unknown origin. Within this sample are some 60,000 clones, with roughly nine tenths of them counted one time only. Less than 3.5% of the sample comes from the top ten. Reading the germline V gene gives CDR1 SGHRS and CDR2 YFSETQ. Trimming takes 4 bases off V and 6 bases off J; junction bases not matched to a gene: 4. Reading from cysteine to phenylalanine, the CDR3 counts 12 amino acids. Solely the CDR3 DNA is kept, with 36 bases framed from the first base.

The sequenced sample was peripheral blood, obtained in the third trimester of pregnancy. This sequence uses TRBV5-1 and TRBJ2-7; TRBD1 fits 7 bases in the junction. This sequence was found in a female donor in good health, enrolled as a control in a pregnancy study. The DNA reads as follows: TGCGCCAGCAGCATACAGGGGCGCGAGCAGTACTTC. Its amino acids are CASSIQGREQYF.